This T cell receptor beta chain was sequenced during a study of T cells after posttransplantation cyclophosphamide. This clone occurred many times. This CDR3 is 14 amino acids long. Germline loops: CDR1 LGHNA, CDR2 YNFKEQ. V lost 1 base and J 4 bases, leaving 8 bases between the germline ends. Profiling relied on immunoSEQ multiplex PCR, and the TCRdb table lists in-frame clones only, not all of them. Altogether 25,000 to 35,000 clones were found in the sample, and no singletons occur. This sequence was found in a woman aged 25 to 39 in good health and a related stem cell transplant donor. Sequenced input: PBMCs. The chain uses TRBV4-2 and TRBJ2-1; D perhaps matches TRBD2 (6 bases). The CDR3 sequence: CASSQVLAYNEQFF. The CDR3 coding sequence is TGTGCCAGCAGCCAAGTACTAGCTTACAATGAGCAGTTCTTC.